Below, 10 T cell receptor beta chains from the same sample are listed, as sequenced in a study of T cell changes during pregnancy in multiple sclerosis. Sequencing was performed with immunoSEQ multiplex PCR; in TCRdb, only in-frame clones are kept and a portion is missing. This table holds around 60,000 clones, 93% found once. This sample comprised peripheral blood, obtained after pregnancy. The receptors shown here come from a female donor with multiple sclerosis, enrolled in a pregnancy study.

The chain carries TRBV29-1 and TRBJ2-2; 8 bases line up with TRBD2. The J segment lost 7 bases and the V segment lost 0 bases, leaving 13 bases of the junction unmatched. Per the germline V gene, CDR1 is SQVTM and CDR2 is ANQGSEA. The CDR3 runs to 17 residues. In DNA form, the CDR3 reads TGCAGCGTTGAAGAGACGCGTCAGCGGGAGATACACGGGGAGCTGTTTTTT. The encoded protein is CSVEETRQREIHGELFF.

The genes are TRBV5-1 and TRBJ2-1; D is perhaps TRBD2 (5 bases). Trimming took off 1 base at V and 9 bases at J, with 8 bases between the two ends. CDR1 is SGHRS, CDR2 YFSETQ, per germline. The CDR3 has 12 residues. The CDR3 DNA reads as TGCGCCAGCAGCTTGTCGGGGAGTGAGCAGTTCTTC. Amino acid sequence: CASSLSGSEQFF.

This chain connects TRBV5-6 to TRBJ2-3, with 8 bases that match TRBD2. V shed 8 bases, J shed 4 bases, and the junction held 21 bases outside the gene matches. Germline CDR1 and CDR2: SGHDT and YYEEEE. The CDR3 has 18 amino acids. The CDR3 bases are TGTGCCAGTAAACCTAGGACAGTAAGCGGGAGCAAGCCAGATACGCAGTATTTT. Translated: CASKPRTVSGSKPDTQYF. Variable domain in full (rest from reference TRBV5-6 and TRBJ2-3): DAGVTQSPTHLIKTRGQQVTLRCSPKSGHDTVSWYQQALGQGPQFIFQYYEEEERQRGNFPDRFSGHQFPNYSSELNVNALLLGDSALYLCASKPRTVSGSKPDTQYFGPGTRLTVL.

This clone was detected only once. The chain combines TRBV19 with TRBJ2-7; 9 bases map to TRBD2. CDR1 LNHDA and CDR2 SQIVND come from the germline V gene (reference sequence). This CDR3 has 16 amino acids. Germline trimming cut 6 bases from V and 1 base from J; bases unmatched to any gene: 10. In DNA form, the CDR3 reads TGTGCCAGTAGCTCTTGGGGGCTAGCGGGATCCTACGAGCAGTACTTC. It specifies CASSSWGLAGSYEQYF.

V usage is TRBV10-3 and J usage is TRBJ2-1; possible D gene TRBD2, 5 bases. The CDR3 is made up of 13 amino acids. The V end lost 8 bases, the J end lost 7 bases, and 15 bases lay between the germline ends. Germline loops: CDR1 ENHRY, CDR2 SYGVKD. The chain's CDR3 is CAIQAALGNEQFF. The CDR3 nucleotides are TGTGCCATCCAAGCGGCCCTTGGGAATGAGCAGTTCTTC.

The V call is TRBV6-5, the J call TRBJ1-5, with D maybe TRBD1 (6 bases). CDR1 and CDR2 (germline): MNHEY, SVGAGI. Trimming cost V 6 bases and J 1 base, with 10 bases left between them. This CDR3 has 14 residues. CDR3 sequence: CASRQDRSNQPQHF. The CDR3 DNA follows: TGTGCCAGCAGACAAGACAGGAGCAATCAGCCCCAGCATTTT.

This clone was counted a single time. The chain has TRBV6-5 and TRBJ1-2; tentatively, D is TRBD1 (5 bases). This CDR3 comprises 12 residues. In germline, CDR1 is MNHEY, CDR2 SVGAGI. Deletions cut 6 bases from V and 7 bases from J, with 12 bases between. The CDR3, as DNA: TGTGCCAGCAGGTCAGGGTTTGCTGGCTACACCTTC. The encoded protein is CASRSGFAGYTF.

The gene calls are TRBV5-6 and TRBJ1-1, with 9 bases fitting TRBD1. Looked up from germline, CDR1 is SGHDT and CDR2 is YYEEEE. The V gene end was trimmed by 3 bases and the J gene end by 0 bases; junction bases not matched to a gene: 9. This CDR3 is built from 17 residues. The CDR3 DNA follows: TGTGCCAGCAGCTCGGACAGGGGCGGCCTCATGAACACTGAAGCTTTCTTT. Translation gives CASSSDRGGLMNTEAFF.

V gene TRBV29-1 combines with J gene TRBJ1-2, with D unresolved. Trimming pared 7 bases from V and 8 bases from J, leaving 23 bases between. Germline V gene data show CDR1 as SQVTM and CDR2 as ANQGSEA. The CDR3 consists of 14 residues. Written as DNA, the CDR3 is TGCAGCGCCCTGGGAGACGGAGCCCATAAGGGCTACACCTTC. Translation: CSALGDGAHKGYTF.

The gene calls are TRBV28 and TRBJ2-7; perhaps TRBD1 as D (5 bases). With 5 bases removed from V and 2 bases from J, the gap between germline ends came to 13 bases. The CDR3 sequence is 14 residues long. CDR1 MDHEN and CDR2 SYDVKM come from the germline V gene. CDR3 nucleotide sequence: TGTGCCAGCAGTGCAATCAGGGAAACCTACGAGCAGTACTTC. Translating it yields CASSAIRETYEQYF.